Listed below are T cell receptor beta chains from one sample, sequenced in a study of Ad26.COV2.S vaccination and SARS-CoV-2 variants. Method: immunoSEQ multiplex PCR; TCRdb's copy keeps in-frame clones and lacks some. The table includes more than 40,000 clones, about 83% detected once. The sample consisted of peripheral blood, taken after recovery from COVID-19. The source of these receptors is a human donor who had recovered from COVID-19. Each CDR3 is given with its conserved first and last residue. D genes are given only for firm matches. Size is omitted from some rows. Given values are once, few, many or a class for expanded clones.

CDR3 length | J gene | D gene | clone size | V gene | CDR3 DNA | CDR3 protein
18 | TRBJ1-1 | TRBD1 | NA | TRBV5-1 | TGCGCCAGCAGCTTGCACGGTGACAGGGGAGGAGAAAACACTGAAGCTTTCTTT | CASSLHGDRGGENTEAFF
13 | TRBJ1-1 | NA | NA | TRBV2 | TGTGCCAGCAGTGAACAGGGAAACACTGAAGCTTTCTTT | CASSEQGNTEAFF
13 | TRBJ2-1 | NA | NA | TRBV12-3/TRBV12-4 | TGTGCCAGCAGTTTGACTACCTACAATGAGCAGTTCTTC | CASSLTTYNEQFF
16 | TRBJ1-6 | NA | NA | TRBV19 | TGTGCCAGTAGTATGGGCACATATCGGCAGTATTCACCCCTCCACTTT | CASSMGTYRQYSPLHF
14 | TRBJ1-1 | TRBD1 | NA | TRBV29-1 | TGCAGCGTCGCAGACAGGGGGCCGGACACTGAAGCTTTCTTT | CSVADRGPDTEAFF
14 | TRBJ1-1 | TRBD1 | NA | TRBV7-9 | TGTGCCAGCAGCCACCCCGGGACAGGCTCTGAAGCTTTCTTT | CASSHPGTGSEAFF
13 | TRBJ1-1 | TRBD1 | few | TRBV9 | TGTGCCAGTCAGGGGGACGTGAACACTGAAGCTTTCTTT | CASQGDVNTEAFF
16 | TRBJ1-1 | TRBD1 | NA | TRBV5-1 | TGCGCCAGCAGCCTGGGACAGGGGGCGCTTAGAACTGAAGCTTTCTTT | CASSLGQGALRTEAFF
16 | TRBJ2-1 | TRBD1 | few | TRBV18 | TGTGCCAGCTCACCAGCCTCCGGGACAGGGGGCAAGGAGCAGTTCTTC | CASSPASGTGGKEQFF
12 | TRBJ1-2 | NA | NA | TRBV3-1/TRBV3-2 | TGTGCCAGCAGCCAGGTTAATGGTGGCTACACCTTC | CASSQVNGGYTF